This T cell receptor beta chain originates from a study of blood T cell repertoires in COVID-19. This CDR3 region has 17 residues. Sequencing used immunoSEQ multiplex PCR; TCRdb keeps in-frame clones, though not all of them. The repertoire holds a few hundred thousand clones, roughly 87% seen once, with approximately 9% in the top ten. The sequencing sample was made of PBMCs or T cells enriched from blood (not recorded which). The source is a young woman who had recovered from COVID-19. The chain uses TRBV21-1 and TRBJ1-1; the table's D call TRBD1 went unverified against the DNA. TRBV21-1 is listed as a pseudogene. The chain's CDR3 is CASSKGTGLPLNTEAFF. The CDR3 bases are TGTGCCAGCAGCAAAGGGACAGGGCTTCCTCTGAACACTGAAGCTTTCTTT.